This paragraph reports one T cell receptor beta chain. This sample is drawn from a study of technical replicates of blood from a handful of donors. V trimming: 7 bases; J trimming: 1 base; junction bases outside the gene matches: 3. The CDR3 has 13 amino acids. The germline gives CDR1 SEHNR, CDR2 FQNEAQ (reference sequence). This table comes from immunoSEQ multiplex PCR, and its TCRdb copy is limited to in-frame clones, with some not included. The sample yields 75,000 to 95,000 clones, about 96% seen once. The TCR sequence derives from a human donor in good health. The specimen was T cells isolated from PBMCs. This chain joins TRBV7-9 and TRBJ1-1; 7 nucleotides agree with TRBD1. CDR3 in amino acids: CASKGAWNTEAFF. The CDR3 DNA follows: TGTGCCAGCAAGGGGGCCTGGAACACTGAAGCTTTCTTT.